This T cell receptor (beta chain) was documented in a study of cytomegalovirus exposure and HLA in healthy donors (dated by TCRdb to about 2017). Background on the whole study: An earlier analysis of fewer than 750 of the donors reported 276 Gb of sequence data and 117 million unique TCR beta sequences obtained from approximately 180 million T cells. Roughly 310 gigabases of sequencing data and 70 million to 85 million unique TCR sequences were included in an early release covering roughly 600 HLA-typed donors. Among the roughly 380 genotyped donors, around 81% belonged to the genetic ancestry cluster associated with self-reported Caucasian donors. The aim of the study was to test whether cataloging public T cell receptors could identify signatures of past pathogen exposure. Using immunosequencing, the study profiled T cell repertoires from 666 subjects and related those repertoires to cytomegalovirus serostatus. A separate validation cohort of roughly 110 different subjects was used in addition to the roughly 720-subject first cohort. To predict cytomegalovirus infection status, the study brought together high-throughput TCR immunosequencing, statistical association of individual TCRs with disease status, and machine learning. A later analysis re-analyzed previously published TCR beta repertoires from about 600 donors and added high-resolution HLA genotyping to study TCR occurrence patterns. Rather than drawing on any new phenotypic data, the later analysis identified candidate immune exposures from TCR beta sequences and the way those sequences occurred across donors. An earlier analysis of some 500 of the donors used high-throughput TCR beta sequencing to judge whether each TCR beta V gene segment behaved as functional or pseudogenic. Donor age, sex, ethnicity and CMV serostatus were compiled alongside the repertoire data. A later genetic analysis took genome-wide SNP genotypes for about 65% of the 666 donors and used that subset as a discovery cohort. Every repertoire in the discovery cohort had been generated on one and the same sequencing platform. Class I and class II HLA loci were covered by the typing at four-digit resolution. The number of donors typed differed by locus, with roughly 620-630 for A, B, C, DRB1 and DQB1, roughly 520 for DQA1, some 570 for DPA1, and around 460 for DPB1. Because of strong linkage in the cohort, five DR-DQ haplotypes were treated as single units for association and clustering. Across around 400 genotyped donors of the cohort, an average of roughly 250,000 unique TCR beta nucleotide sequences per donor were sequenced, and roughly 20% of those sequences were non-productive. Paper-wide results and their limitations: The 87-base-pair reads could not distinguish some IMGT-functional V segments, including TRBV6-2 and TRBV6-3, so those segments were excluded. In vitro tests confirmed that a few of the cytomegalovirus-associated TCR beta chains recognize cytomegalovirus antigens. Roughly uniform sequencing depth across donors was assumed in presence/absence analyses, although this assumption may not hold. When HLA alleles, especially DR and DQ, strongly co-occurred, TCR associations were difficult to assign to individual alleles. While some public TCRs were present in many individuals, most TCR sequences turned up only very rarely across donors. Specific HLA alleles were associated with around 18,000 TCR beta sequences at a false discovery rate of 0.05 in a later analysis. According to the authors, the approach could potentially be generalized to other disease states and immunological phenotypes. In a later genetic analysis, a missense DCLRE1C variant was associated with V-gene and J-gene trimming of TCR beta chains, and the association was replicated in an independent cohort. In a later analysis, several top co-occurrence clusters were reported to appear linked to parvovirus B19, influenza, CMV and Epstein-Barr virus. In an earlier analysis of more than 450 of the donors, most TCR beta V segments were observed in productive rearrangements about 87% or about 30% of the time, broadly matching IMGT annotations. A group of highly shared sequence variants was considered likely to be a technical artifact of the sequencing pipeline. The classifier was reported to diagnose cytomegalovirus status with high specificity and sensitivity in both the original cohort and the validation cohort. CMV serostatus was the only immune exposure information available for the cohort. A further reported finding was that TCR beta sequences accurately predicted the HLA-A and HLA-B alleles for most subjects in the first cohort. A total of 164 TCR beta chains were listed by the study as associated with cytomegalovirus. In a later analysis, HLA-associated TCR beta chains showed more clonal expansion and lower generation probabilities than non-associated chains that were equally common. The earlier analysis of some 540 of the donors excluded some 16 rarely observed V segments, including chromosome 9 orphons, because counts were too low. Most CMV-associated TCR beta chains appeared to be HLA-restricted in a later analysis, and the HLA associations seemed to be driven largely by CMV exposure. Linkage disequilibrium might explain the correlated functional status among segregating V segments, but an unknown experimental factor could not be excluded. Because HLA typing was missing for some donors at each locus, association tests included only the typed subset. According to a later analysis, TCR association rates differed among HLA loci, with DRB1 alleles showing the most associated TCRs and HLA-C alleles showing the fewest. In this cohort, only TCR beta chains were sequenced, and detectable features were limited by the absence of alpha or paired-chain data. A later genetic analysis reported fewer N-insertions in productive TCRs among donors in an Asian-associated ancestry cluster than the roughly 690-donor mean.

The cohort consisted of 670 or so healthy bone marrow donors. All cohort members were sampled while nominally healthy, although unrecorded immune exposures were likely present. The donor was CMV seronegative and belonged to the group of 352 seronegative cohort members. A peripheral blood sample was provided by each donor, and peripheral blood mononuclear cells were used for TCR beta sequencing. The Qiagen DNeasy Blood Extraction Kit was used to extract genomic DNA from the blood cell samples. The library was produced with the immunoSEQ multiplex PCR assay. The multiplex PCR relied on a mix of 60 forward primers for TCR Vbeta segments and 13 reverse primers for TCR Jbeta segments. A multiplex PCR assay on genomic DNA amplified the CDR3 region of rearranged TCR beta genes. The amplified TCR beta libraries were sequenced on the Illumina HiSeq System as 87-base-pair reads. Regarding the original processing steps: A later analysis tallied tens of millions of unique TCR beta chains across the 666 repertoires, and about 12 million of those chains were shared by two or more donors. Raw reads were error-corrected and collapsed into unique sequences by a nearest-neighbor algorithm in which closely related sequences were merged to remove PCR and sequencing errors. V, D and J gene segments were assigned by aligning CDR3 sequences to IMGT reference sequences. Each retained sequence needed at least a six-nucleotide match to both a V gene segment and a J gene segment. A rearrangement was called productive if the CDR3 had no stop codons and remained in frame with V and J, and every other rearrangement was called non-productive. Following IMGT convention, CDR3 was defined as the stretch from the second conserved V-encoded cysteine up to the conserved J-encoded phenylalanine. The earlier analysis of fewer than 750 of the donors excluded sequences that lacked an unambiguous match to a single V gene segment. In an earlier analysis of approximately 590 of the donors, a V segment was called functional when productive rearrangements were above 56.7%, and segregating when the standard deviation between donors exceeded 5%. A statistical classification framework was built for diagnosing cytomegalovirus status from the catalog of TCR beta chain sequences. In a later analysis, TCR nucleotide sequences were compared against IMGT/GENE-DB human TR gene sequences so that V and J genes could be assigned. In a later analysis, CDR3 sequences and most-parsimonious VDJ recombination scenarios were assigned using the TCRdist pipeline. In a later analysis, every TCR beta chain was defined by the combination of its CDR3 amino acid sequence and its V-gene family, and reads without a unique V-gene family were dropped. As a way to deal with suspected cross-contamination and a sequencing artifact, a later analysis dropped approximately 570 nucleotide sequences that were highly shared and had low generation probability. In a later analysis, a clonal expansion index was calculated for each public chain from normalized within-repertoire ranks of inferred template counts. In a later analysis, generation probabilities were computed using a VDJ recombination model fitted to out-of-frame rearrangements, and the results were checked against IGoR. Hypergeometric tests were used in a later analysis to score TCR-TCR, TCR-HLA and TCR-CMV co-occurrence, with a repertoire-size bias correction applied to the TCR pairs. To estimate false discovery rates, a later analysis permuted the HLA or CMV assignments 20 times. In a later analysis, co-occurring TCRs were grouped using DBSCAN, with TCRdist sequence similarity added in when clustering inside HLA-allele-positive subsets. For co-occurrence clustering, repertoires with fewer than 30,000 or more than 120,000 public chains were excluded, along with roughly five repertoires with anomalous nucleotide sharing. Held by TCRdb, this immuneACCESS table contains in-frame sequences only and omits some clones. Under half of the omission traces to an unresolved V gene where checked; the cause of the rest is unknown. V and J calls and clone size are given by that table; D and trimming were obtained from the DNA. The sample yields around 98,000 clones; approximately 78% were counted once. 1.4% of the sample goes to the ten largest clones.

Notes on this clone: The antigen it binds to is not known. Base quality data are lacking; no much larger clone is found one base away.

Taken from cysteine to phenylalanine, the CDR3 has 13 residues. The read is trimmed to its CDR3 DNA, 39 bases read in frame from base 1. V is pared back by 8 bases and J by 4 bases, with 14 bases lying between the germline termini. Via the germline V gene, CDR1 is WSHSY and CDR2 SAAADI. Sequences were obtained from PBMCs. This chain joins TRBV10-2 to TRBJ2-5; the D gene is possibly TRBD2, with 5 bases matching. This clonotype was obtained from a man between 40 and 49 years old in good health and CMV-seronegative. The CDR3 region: CASGQDSRETQYF. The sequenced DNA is TGCGCCAGCGGTCAGGACTCAAGAGAGACCCAGTACTTC.